Following are 31 T cell receptor beta chains from one sample sequenced in a study of blood T cell repertoires in COVID-19. Data came from immunoSEQ multiplex PCR; TCRdb stores just in-frame clones and leaves some out. Here the sample spans tens of thousands of clones, 82% being singletons. Sequenced: peripheral blood. These receptors came from a man between 45 and 60 years old with active or convalescent COVID-19.

CDR3 DNA: TGTGCCAGCAGGCCTGGACAGGGGGCAAATTCACCCCTCCACTTT. Translating gives CASRPGQGANSPLHF. The chain carries TRBV6-5 and TRBJ1-6, with 11 bases matching TRBD1. This CDR3 spans 15 amino acids. With 6 bases clipped from V and 7 bases from J, the junction kept 5 bases outside the gene matches. The germline CDR1 and CDR2 sequences are MNHEY and SVGAGI.

The chain employs TRBV28 and TRBJ2-7, with D possibly being TRBD1 (6 bases). The CDR3 has 14 amino acids. Between the trimmed V and J ends, which lost 7 bases and 1 base, there was a span of 14 bases. Germline V lookup: CDR1 MDHEN, CDR2 SYDVKM. CDR3 coding DNA: TGTGCCAGCAAACCGGGACAATGGTCCTACGAGCAGTACGTC. Its translation: CASKPGQWSYEQYV.

The V and J genes are TRBV5-1 and TRBJ1-2; possible D gene TRBD1, 6 bases. The CDR3 is made up of 15 amino acids. V was cut by 0 bases and J by 10 bases, with 19 bases left in between. The V gene's germline CDR1 is SGHRS and CDR2 YFSETQ. In DNA, the CDR3 is TGCGCCAGCAGCTTGGTGGGGGCGCAAAATCAGGACTACACCTTC. It encodes CASSLVGAQNQDYTF.

The chain couples TRBV11-2 to TRBJ1-5; D remains ambiguous. CDR1 is SGHAT, CDR2 FQNNGV, per germline. There are 14 residues in the CDR3. The V gene lost 1 base and the J gene lost 6 bases, with 10 bases spanning the gap. The CDR3 coding sequence is TGTGCCAGCAGCTTAGCGGGAGGGATTCAGCCCCAGCATTTT. Protein: CASSLAGGIQPQHF.

This clone was seen a few times. V gene TRBV7-2 combines with J gene TRBJ2-1, with 15 bases fitting TRBD2. The CDR3 runs 16 residues. V lost 5 bases to trimming and J lost 7 bases; unmatched junction nucleotides: 6. CDR1 and CDR2 from the germline V gene are SGHTA and FQGNSA. This CDR3 reads CASSKGLAGGQNEQFF. In DNA form, the CDR3 reads TGTGCCAGCAGCAAAGGACTAGCGGGGGGGCAGAATGAGCAGTTCTTC.

The chain is built from TRBV11-2 and TRBJ2-5; D gene unclear. Germline-derived CDR1 and CDR2 are SGHAT and FQNNGV. V was pared by 5 bases and J by 9 bases, with 16 bases between. The CDR3 runs 13 residues. Here the CDR3 DNA reads TGTGCCAGCAGCCTAGTGGTCAGCGAGCCCCAGTACTTC. As protein: CASSLVVSEPQYF.

The chain has TRBV3-1 (or the pseudogene TRBV3-2) and TRBJ2-7; TRBD2 matches at 13 bases. CDR3 length: 16 residues. Germline V gives CDR1 LGHDT, CDR2 YNNKEL (reference sequence). The V segment lost 1 base and the J segment 0 bases; nucleotides outside the gene matches: 0. The CDR3 reads CASSQGTSGGSYEQYF. CDR3 in DNA: TGTGCCAGCAGCCAAGGGACTAGCGGGGGCTCCTACGAGCAGTACTTC.

V gene TRBV28 combines with J gene TRBJ1-2; D not resolved. CDR1 MDHEN and CDR2 SYDVKM come from the germline V gene. The CDR3 runs 11 residues. CDR3 sequence reads: CVTGPYYGYTF. The CDR3 nucleotides read TGTGTCACGGGTCCTTATTATGGCTACACCTTC.

The rearrangement links TRBV6-5 to TRBJ2-2, with 13 nucleotides matching TRBD2. CDR1 and CDR2 (germline): MNHEY, SVGAGI. This CDR3 is built from 15 residues. With V trimmed by 6 bases and J by 6 bases, 4 bases remained unmatched. In DNA, the CDR3 is TGTGCCAGCAGCTCACTAGCGGGGGGGCCCGGGGAGCTGTTTTTT. Its translation is CASSSLAGGPGELFF.

The chain uses TRBV7-2 and TRBJ1-4, with TRBD1 as a possible D gene (5 bases). The CDR3 consists of 14 residues. Germline V CDR1 and CDR2: SGHTA, FQGNSA. Trimming took off 5 bases at V and 5 bases at J, with 12 bases between the two ends. CDR3 residues: CASSMAGKNEKLFF. The CDR3 DNA reads as TGTGCCAGCAGCATGGCAGGGAAGAATGAAAAACTGTTTTTT.

The CDR3 loop reads CASSTDSATYGYTF. The DNA for the CDR3 is TGTGCCAGCAGCACGGACAGTGCGACCTATGGCTACACCTTC. The V gene is TRBV7-9, the J gene TRBJ1-2; tentative D call: TRBD1 (6 bases). This CDR3 is 14 amino acids long. CDR1 and CDR2 (germline): SEHNR, FQNEAQ (reference sequence). V gave up 5 bases and J gave up 4 bases, with 14 bases separating them. Full variable domain (rest looked up from reference TRBV7-9 and TRBJ1-2): DTGVSQNPRHKITKRGQNVTFRCDPISEHNRLYWYRQTLGQGPEFLTYFQNEAQLEKSRLLSDRFSAERPKGSFSTLEIQRTEQGDSAMYLCASSTDSATYGYTFGSGTRLTVV.

The chain couples TRBV5-5 to TRBJ1-1, with D unclear. CDR1 is SGHKS, CDR2 YYEKEE, per germline (reference sequence). The CDR3 length is 16 residues. V was clipped by 5 bases and J by 1 base, with 18 bases between them. The DNA of the CDR3 is TGTGCCAGCAGACGGAGGCCTGGAGCGGGGAACACTGAAGCTTTCTTT. Translated: CASRRRPGAGNTEAFF. Using reference TRBV5-5 and TRBJ1-1 for the parts outside the CDR3, the full variable domain is DAGVTQSPTHLIKTRGQQVTLRCSPISGHKSVSWYQQVLGQGPQFIFQYYEKEERGRGNFPDRFSARQFPNYSSELNVNALLLGDSALYLCASRRRPGAGNTEAFFGQGTRLTVV.

The CDR3 is CASSQSDRDTEAFF. The CDR3 DNA reads TGCGCCAGCAGCCAAAGTGACAGGGACACTGAAGCTTTCTTT. This chain connects TRBV4-3 to TRBJ1-1, with 7 bases matching TRBD1. The CDR3 loop spans 14 amino acids. CDR1 and CDR2 (germline): LGHNA, YSLEER. Trimming took 2 bases from V and 3 from J; bases not matched to a gene: 3.

This chain joins TRBV5-4 and TRBJ2-7; 8 bases are shared with TRBD1. Germline lookup yields CDR1 SGHNT and CDR2 YYREEE (reference sequence). The CDR3 is 14 residues long. V gave up 2 bases and J gave up 5 bases; unmatched junction bases: 6. CDR3 coding DNA: TGTGCCAGCAGCTTACAGGGGGAGTGGCACGAGCAGTACGTC. Encoded protein: CASSLQGEWHEQYV.

The chain recombines TRBV19 with TRBJ1-1; 7 bases match TRBD1. The J segment lost 3 bases and the V segment lost 10 bases, leaving 8 bases of the junction unmatched. The V gene's germline CDR1 is LNHDA and CDR2 SQIVND (reference sequence). This CDR3 comprises 13 residues. CDR3 amino acids: CATRATGDTEAFF. Written as DNA, the CDR3 is TGTGCCACCAGGGCCACAGGGGACACTGAAGCTTTCTTT.

This clone was picked up a small number of times. The V and J genes are TRBV7-8 and TRBJ2-3; 10 bases line up with TRBD2. Germline CDR1 and CDR2: SGHVS and FQNEAQ. The ends lost 1 base at V and 0 bases at J; junction bases unmatched: 7. The CDR3 runs 18 residues. CDR3 region: CASSLDSSGGISTDTQYF. As DNA, the CDR3 is TGTGCCAGCAGCTTAGATTCTAGCGGGGGAATTAGCACAGATACGCAGTATTTT.

The chain joins TRBV12-3 or TRBV12-4 to TRBJ1-2; tentatively, D is TRBD1 (6 bases). CDR3 length equals 13 residues. Trimming cost V 3 bases and J 5 bases, with 10 bases left between them. CDR3 residues: CASSLGTLYGYTF. As DNA, the CDR3 is TGTGCCAGCAGTTTGGGGACACTTTATGGCTACACCTTC.

V is TRBV28 and J is TRBJ2-3, with 9 bases aligning to TRBD2. The CDR3 length is 18 residues. Germline CDR1 MDHEN, CDR2 SYDVKM. V gave up 1 base and J gave up 5 bases; unmatched junction bases: 13. The DNA for the CDR3 is TGTGCCAGCAGTTTATACAACAGCGGGGGGCCGGGGGGAGATACGCAGTATTTT. The encoded protein is CASSLYNSGGPGGDTQYF.

V is TRBV14 and J is TRBJ1-1; no clear D. V was clipped by 0 bases and J by 6 bases, with 14 bases between them. The CDR3 extends over 15 amino acids. Germline CDR1 reads SGHDN; CDR2 reads FVKESK. For the CDR3, the DNA is TGTGCCAGCAGCCAAGATAGTAACAGCAGGTCTGAAGCTTTCTTT. It yields the protein CASSQDSNSRSEAFF.

This clone was observed a handful of times. The chain links TRBV6-2 or TRBV6-3 to TRBJ1-5; D unclear. The CDR3 totals 15 residues. V gave up 1 base and J gave up 2 bases, with 9 bases separating them. CDR1 and CDR2 from the germline V gene are MNHEY and SVGEGT. CDR3 residues: CASSYFGQGNQPQHF. CDR3 nucleotide sequence: TGTGCCAGCAGTTACTTTGGGCAGGGCAATCAGCCCCAGCATTTT.

The chain joins TRBV6-5 to TRBJ2-5, with 7 bases aligning to TRBD1. CDR1 is MNHEY and CDR2 is SVGAGI in the germline V gene. The CDR3 runs to 16 residues. V was pared by 4 bases and J by 3 bases, with 11 bases of the junction left unmatched. In DNA, the CDR3 is TGTGCCAGCAGTTCGCTGACAGGGTCCGTAGAAGAGACCCAGTACTTC. Amino acid sequence: CASSSLTGSVEETQYF.

The gene calls are TRBV15 and TRBJ2-2; tentatively, D is TRBD2 (5 bases). With 0 bases removed from V and 3 bases from J, the gap between germline ends came to 8 bases. The V gene's germline CDR1 is LNHNV and CDR2 YYDKDF (reference sequence). This CDR3 contains 15 residues. Written as DNA, the CDR3 is TGTGCCACCAGCAGAGAATCGCGGGACACCGGGGAGCTGTTTTTT. Protein product: CATSRESRDTGELFF.

V is TRBV18 and J is TRBJ2-1; TRBD2 agrees at 14 bases. This CDR3 is built from 19 residues. V trimming: 0 bases; J trimming: 7 bases; junction bases outside the gene matches: 11. The germline gives CDR1 KGHSH, CDR2 LQKENI. The CDR3 nucleotides read TGTGCCAGCTCACCACCTCGACAGACTAGCGGGGGGGTTTTAAATGAGCAGTTCTTC. Amino acid sequence: CASSPPRQTSGGVLNEQFF.

This clone has a single count. The CDR3 bases are TGTGCCAGCACGGCTAGCAATGAAAAACTGTTTTTT. This codes for CASTASNEKLFF. This chain joins TRBV6-5 and TRBJ1-4; D unresolved. This CDR3 contains 12 residues. The germline CDR1 and CDR2 sequences are MNHEY and SVGAGI. Trimming shortened V by 7 bases and J by 5 bases, and 8 bases separated the two germline ends.

This chain's CDR3 is CASSYGRASYEQYF. For the CDR3, the DNA is TGTGCCAGCAGTTACGGTCGCGCTTCCTACGAGCAGTACTTC. The chain joins TRBV6-5 to TRBJ2-7; D call uncertain. There are 14 residues in the CDR3. V was shortened by 2 bases and J by 1 base, with 9 bases between the two germline ends. Germline assignment: CDR1 MNHEY and CDR2 SVGAGI.

The genes are TRBV20-1 and TRBJ2-5; 12 nucleotides agree with TRBD2. The CDR3 consists of 14 residues. V was clipped by 3 bases and J by 3 bases; unmatched bases: 2. CDR1 is DFQATT, CDR2 SNEGSKA, per germline (reference sequence). CDR3 DNA: TGCAGTGCTAGTTCTAGCGGGGGGGAAGAGACCCAGTACTTC. This gives the protein CSASSSGGEETQYF.

This clone was seen only a few times. The chain couples TRBV28 to TRBJ1-4; D uncertain. The CDR3 runs to 14 residues. Germline CDR1 reads MDHEN; CDR2 reads SYDVKM. Trimming left V 3 bases short and J 0 bases short, with 5 bases between. The DNA of the CDR3 is TGTGCCAGCAGTTTGACATCAACTAATGAAAAACTGTTTTTT. This encodes CASSLTSTNEKLFF.

This rearrangement joins TRBV27 to TRBJ1-5; perhaps TRBD1 as D (6 bases). CDR3 size: 15 residues. The V gene lost 5 bases and the J gene lost 2 bases, with 13 bases spanning the gap. Germline CDR1 is MNHEY and CDR2 is SMNVEV (reference sequence). CDR3 DNA sequence: TGTGCCAGCAGTAAACAGGGTACCGGCAATCAGCCCCAGCATTTT. Residues: CASSKQGTGNQPQHF.

The count of this clone is one. The chain is built from TRBV3-1 (or the pseudogene TRBV3-2) and TRBJ1-2; TRBD1 is a possible D gene (5 bases). The CDR3 covers 13 residues. V was cut by 0 bases and J by 7 bases, with 9 bases left in between. Looked up from germline, CDR1 is LGHDT and CDR2 is YNNKEL (reference sequence). CDR3 residues: CASSQEGGFGYTF. CDR3 sequence (DNA): TGTGCCAGCAGCCAAGAGGGGGGGTTTGGCTACACCTTC.

V is TRBV6-5 and J is TRBJ1-1, with a weak D call TRBD1 (6 bases). Germline values: CDR1 MNHEY, CDR2 SVGAGI. The germline V and J ends were trimmed by 7 bases and 7 bases, with 16 bases remaining between them. The CDR3 totals 13 residues. The DNA for the CDR3 is TGTGCCAGCACCGAAGGGGGGGGGATTGAAGCTTTCTTT. This encodes CASTEGGGIEAFF.

This clone was recorded only once. This sequence joins TRBV18 and TRBJ2-7, with 8 bases matching TRBD1. The CDR3 is made up of 15 amino acids. With 3 bases clipped from V and 4 bases from J, the junction kept 8 bases outside the gene matches. Germline CDR1 reads KGHSH; CDR2 reads LQKENI. DNA for the CDR3: TGTGCCAGCTCACCCCCACTCGGACAGGGTTACGAGCAGTACTTC. It yields the protein CASSPPLGQGYEQYF.